The 24 T cell receptor beta chains reported below all come from one sample, sequenced in a study of radiotherapy plus CTLA-4 blockade in lung cancer. The protocol was immunoSEQ multiplex PCR, while the TCRdb copy is restricted to in-frame clones and leaves out a portion. The profile shows approximately 98,000 clones, 80% to 85% of them singletons. The sample here was peripheral blood, taken from a patient treated with radiotherapy plus ipilimumab. The source is a human donor with non-small cell lung cancer who had a partial response to radiotherapy plus ipilimumab.

This chain connects TRBV6-5 to TRBJ1-5; D is undetermined. The CDR3 sequence is 13 residues long. Germline CDR1 is MNHEY and CDR2 is SVGAGI. V dropped 6 bases and J dropped 0 bases, with 6 bases sitting between them. The CDR3 sequence: CASRLTSNQPQHF. As DNA, the CDR3 is TGTGCCAGCAGGCTAACTAGCAATCAGCCCCAGCATTTT.

This clone was detected only once. CDR3 nucleotide sequence: TGCGCCAGCAGCCCCCGGGGTAGCGGGAGCTACGAGCAGTACTTC. As protein: CASSPRGSGSYEQYF. This chain connects TRBV5-1 to TRBJ2-7, with TRBD2 identical over 9 bases. The CDR3 loop spans 15 amino acids. Germline V gene data show CDR1 as SGHRS and CDR2 as YFSETQ. Trimming at V came to 4 bases and at J to 3 bases, leaving 8 bases not matched to a gene.

This clone showed up just once. The rearrangement joins TRBV6-1 to TRBJ1-5; the D is unclear. Trimming pared 4 bases from V and 6 bases from J, leaving 10 bases between. The CDR3 has 13 amino acids. From germline, CDR1 is MNHNS and CDR2 SASEGT. CDR3 protein: CASSAEVGQPQHF. The CDR3 bases are TGTGCCAGCAGTGCCGAGGTAGGTCAGCCCCAGCATTTT.

This clone was counted only a few times. As DNA, the CDR3 is TGTGCCAGCTCACCTTTGCAGGATAGCAATCAGCCCCAGCATTTT. Its translation is CASSPLQDSNQPQHF. The J gene is TRBJ1-5, the V gene TRBV18; D unresolved. V lost 3 bases, J lost 0 bases, and 9 bases lay in between. The CDR3 has 15 residues. Germline CDR1 KGHSH, CDR2 LQKENI.

This chain joins TRBV19 and TRBJ2-5, with a tentative D call TRBD2 (6 bases). CDR1 and CDR2 (germline): LNHDA, SQIVND (reference sequence). Trimming cost V 5 bases and J 5 bases, with 12 bases left between them. This CDR3 has 13 amino acids. The CDR3 coding sequence is TGTGCCAGTAGTGAGGAGGGATTGGAGACCCAGTACTTC. Translation gives CASSEEGLETQYF. The full variable domain, its missing parts supplied by reference TRBV19 and TRBJ2-5, is DGGITQSPKYLFRKEGQNVTLSCEQNLNHDAMYWYRQDPGQGLRLIYYSQIVNDFQKGDIAEGYSVSREKKESFPLTVTSAQKNPTAFYLCASSEEGLETQYFGPGTRLLVL.

This clone is a singleton in its sample. The V call is TRBV27, the J call TRBJ2-7, with D perhaps TRBD2 (5 bases). CDR3 length: 11 amino acids. Germline lookup yields CDR1 MNHEY and CDR2 SMNVEV (reference sequence). Between the trimmed V and J ends, which lost 6 bases and 5 bases, there was a span of 8 bases. The CDR3 spells CASRRADEQYF. In DNA form, the CDR3 reads TGTGCCAGCAGGAGGGCCGACGAGCAGTACTTC.

V usage is TRBV5-4 and J usage is TRBJ2-5, with D perhaps TRBD1 (6 bases). Germline CDR1 SGHNT, CDR2 YYREEE (reference sequence). The CDR3 extends over 12 amino acids. Trimming took off 4 bases at V and 7 bases at J, with 11 bases between the two ends. CDR3 in amino acids: CASSPGGGTQYF. In DNA, the CDR3 is TGTGCCAGCAGCCCTGGGGGCGGGACCCAGTACTTC.

V and J are TRBV5-1 and TRBJ2-5; TRBD2 agrees at 14 bases. TRBJ2-7 matches the DNA end more closely, so the J call is doubtful. Per germline, CDR1 SGHRS and CDR2 YFSETQ. The CDR3 sequence is 16 residues long. DNA of the CDR3: TGCGCCAGCAGCTTAGGACTAGCGGGAGGTTACCACGAGCAGTACTTC. Translating it yields CASSLGLAGGYHEQYF.

The chain carries TRBV5-1 and TRBJ1-5, with 7 bases fitting TRBD1. The CDR3 is 15 amino acids. Germline loops: CDR1 SGHRS, CDR2 YFSETQ. After removal of 4 bases from V and 6 bases from J, the junction contained 10 bases not matched to a gene. DNA of the CDR3: TGCGCCAGCAGCCCCGGGGACAGTCGAACTCAGCCCCAGCATTTT. This gives the protein CASSPGDSRTQPQHF.

J is TRBJ2-7 and V is TRBV21-1; the table gives TRBD2 as D, unverified against the DNA. TRBV21-1 is termed a pseudogene. CDR3 length: 15 amino acids. CDR3 nucleotides: TGTGCCAGCAGCAAAGGACGGCGGGAGGCCTACGAGCAGTACTTC. Amino acids: CASSKGRREAYEQYF.

This clone was counted a few times. The chain's CDR3 is CASIYSGTTNEKLFF. CDR3 coding DNA: TGTGCCAGCATCTATTCAGGGACAACTAATGAAAAACTGTTTTTT. The rearrangement links TRBV28 to TRBJ1-4; D perhaps matches TRBD1 (5 bases). The CDR3 is made up of 15 amino acids. CDR1 and CDR2 from the germline V gene are MDHEN and SYDVKM. Trimming cost V 7 bases and J 0 bases, with 12 bases left between them.

V usage is TRBV5-6 and J usage is TRBJ1-4; a weak D match, TRBD1 (5 bases). CDR1 SGHDT and CDR2 YYEEEE come from the germline V gene. V was shortened by 1 base and J by 5 bases, with 15 bases between the two germline ends. The CDR3 has 16 residues. CDR3 DNA: TGTGCCAGCAGCTTGAGGAGGGGTAGCCGCAATGAAAAACTGTTTTTT. Translating gives CASSLRRGSRNEKLFF.

This sequence joins TRBV28 and TRBJ1-1; D call uncertain. This CDR3 contains 14 residues. The V and J ends lost 2 bases and 1 base respectively, with 8 bases between them. Per germline, CDR1 MDHEN and CDR2 SYDVKM. The CDR3 DNA sequence: TGTGCCAGCAGTTTACTCGATAGGAACACTGAAGCTTTCTTT. Its translation is CASSLLDRNTEAFF.

The chain has TRBV5-4 and TRBJ2-3; weak D call: TRBD2 (6 bases). Trimming cost V 1 base and J 3 bases, with 6 bases left between them. CDR3 length: 13 residues. CDR1 and CDR2 from the germline V gene are SGHNT and YYREEE (reference sequence). The CDR3 coding sequence is TGTGCCAGCAGCTTGAGCGGGACAGATACGCAGTATTTT. It translates to CASSLSGTDTQYF.

This chain uses TRBV7-9 with TRBJ2-5; TRBD2 matches at 7 bases. The ends lost 5 bases at V and 1 base at J; junction bases unmatched: 13. CDR3 length equals 17 residues. Germline loops: CDR1 SEHNR, CDR2 FQNEAQ (reference sequence). CDR3 nucleotide sequence: TGTGCCAGCAGCCGTCTGGGGGGAGGGAGGGCCCAAGAGACCCAGTACTTC. Translation: CASSRLGGGRAQETQYF. The full variable domain, rest sourced from reference TRBV7-9 and TRBJ2-5, is DTGVSQNPRHKITKRGQNVTFRCDPISEHNRLYWYRQTLGQGPEFLTYFQNEAQLEKSRLLSDRFSAERPKGSFSTLEIQRTEQGDSAMYLCASSRLGGGRAQETQYFGPGTRLLVL.

The chain couples TRBV29-1 to TRBJ2-7; 7 positions agree with TRBD1. The CDR3 is 13 residues long. The germline V gene encodes CDR1 SQVTM and CDR2 ANQGSEA. With V trimmed by 4 bases and J by 0 bases, 3 bases remained unmatched. CDR3 DNA sequence: TGCAGCGTTGTCCGGGACAGCTCCTACGAGCAGTACTTC. This gives the protein CSVVRDSSYEQYF.

The rearrangement joins TRBV9 to TRBJ1-6; no definite D call. Trimming pared 3 bases from V and 7 bases from J, leaving 8 bases between. CDR1 is SGDLS and CDR2 is YYNGEE in the germline V gene. The CDR3 spans 13 residues. This CDR3 reads CASSARQNSPLHF. The CDR3 nucleotides are TGTGCCAGCAGCGCGCGGCAGAATTCACCCCTCCACTTT. The entire variable domain, with the rest obtained from reference TRBV9 and TRBJ1-6, is as follows: DSGVTQTPKHLITATGQRVTLRCSPRSGDLSVYWYQQSLDQGLQFLIQYYNGEERAKGNILERFSAQQFPDLHSELNLSSLELGDSALYFCASSARQNSPLHFGNGTRLTVT.

This chain uses TRBV7-9 with TRBJ2-3; 12 nucleotides agree with TRBD2. Germline V gives CDR1 SEHNR, CDR2 FQNEAQ (reference sequence). The CDR3 extends over 16 amino acids. V was clipped by 4 bases and J by 3 bases; unmatched bases: 5. CDR3 nucleotides: TGTGCCAGCAGCTACATGACTAGCGGGAGTACAGATACGCAGTATTTT. Its protein product is CASSYMTSGSTDTQYF.

The V call is TRBV27, the J call TRBJ2-2; 8 bases match TRBD2. The ends lost 2 bases at V and 6 bases at J; junction bases unmatched: 8. Germline lookup yields CDR1 MNHEY and CDR2 SMNVEV (reference sequence). There are 16 residues in the CDR3. The DNA of the CDR3 is TGTGCCAGCAGTTTAGTGCGGGGGGCAACGGCCGGGGAGCTGTTTTTT. This encodes CASSLVRGATAGELFF.

Only one count was recorded for this clone. The chain links TRBV7-3 to TRBJ2-2; 11 bases match TRBD2. CDR1 and CDR2 (germline): SGHTA, FQGTGA. V was clipped by 5 bases and J by 1 base; unmatched bases: 9. The CDR3 totals 18 residues. The CDR3 here is CASSTRTGTSGNTGELFF. Here the CDR3 DNA reads TGTGCCAGCAGCACCAGGACAGGGACTAGCGGGAACACCGGGGAGCTGTTTTTT. Variable domain in full (rest from reference TRBV7-3 and TRBJ2-2): GAGVSQTPSNKVTEKGKYVELRCDPISGHTALYWYRQSLGQGPEFLIYFQGTGAADDSGLPNDRFFAVRPEGSVSTLKIQRTERGDSAVYLCASSTRTGTSGNTGELFFGEGSRLTVL.

The table lists this clone with a few counts. The V gene is TRBV9, the J gene TRBJ2-5, with TRBD2 identical over 7 bases. The CDR3 totals 16 residues. J was trimmed by 2 bases and V by 0 bases; bases with no gene match: 7. The germline V gene has CDR1 SGDLS and CDR2 YYNGEE. As DNA, the CDR3 is TGTGCCAGCAGCGTAGGACTAGCAGTAACTCAAGAGACCCAGTACTTC. Translating gives CASSVGLAVTQETQYF.

The CDR3 is CASHEGRGTQYF. Written as DNA, the CDR3 is TGTGCCAGTCACGAAGGGAGGGGGACCCAGTACTTC. V is TRBV28 and J is TRBJ2-5; the match to TRBD2 covers 7 bases. Unmatched junction bases numbered 8, after V lost 9 bases and J lost 7 bases. The CDR3 consists of 12 residues. Germline assignment: CDR1 MDHEN and CDR2 SYDVKM. The complete variable domain, with remaining parts taken from reference TRBV28 and TRBJ2-5, reads DVKVTQSSRYLVKRTGEKVFLECVQDMDHENMFWYRQDPGLGLRLIYFSYDVKMKEKGDIPEGYSVSREKKERFSLILESASTNQTSMYLCASHEGRGTQYFGPGTRLLVL.

The chain couples TRBV19 to TRBJ1-1; D gene uncertain. V was pared by 2 bases and J by 2 bases, with 9 bases between. CDR3 length equals 14 residues. Germline V lookup: CDR1 LNHDA, CDR2 SQIVND (reference sequence). The CDR3 region is CASSILTPNTEAFF. CDR3 coding DNA: TGTGCCAGTAGTATACTAACCCCAAACACTGAAGCTTTCTTT.

The chain is built from TRBV7-9 and TRBJ2-4; TRBD2 aligns across 8 bases. This CDR3 contains 14 residues. CDR1 is SEHNR, CDR2 FQNEAQ, per germline (reference sequence). V trimming: 4 bases; J trimming: 7 bases; junction bases outside the gene matches: 6. The CDR3 DNA sequence: TGTGCCAGCAGCTCGGGAGGGGGAGAGAACATTCAGTACTTC. Amino acid sequence: CASSSGGGENIQYF. Drawing the rest from reference TRBV7-9 and TRBJ2-4, the complete variable domain is DTGVSQNPRHKITKRGQNVTFRCDPISEHNRLYWYRQTLGQGPEFLTYFQNEAQLEKSRLLSDRFSAERPKGSFSTLEIQRTEQGDSAMYLCASSSGGGENIQYFGAGTRLSVL.